The 17 T cell receptor beta chains in this list originate from one sample, sequenced in a study of cytomegalovirus exposure and HLA in healthy donors. Researchers ran the PCR with 60 Vbeta and 13 Jbeta primers. TCRdb's table, derived via immunoSEQ multiplex PCR, lists solely in-frame clones and lacks some. Of about 98,000 clones listed, more than 60% are singletons. Sample: PBMCs. These TCRs come from a man aged 45-65 years in good health and CMV-seronegative.

The chain couples TRBV27 to TRBJ2-1, with 7 bases fitting TRBD2. The CDR3 totals 12 residues. The ends lost 6 bases at V and 4 bases at J; junction bases unmatched: 0. Looked up from germline, CDR1 is MNHEY and CDR2 is SMNVEV (reference sequence). CDR3 in DNA: TGTGCCAGCAGCGGGGGGTACAATGAGCAGTTCTTC. This codes for CASSGGYNEQFF.

This clone was observed a handful of times. This rearrangement joins TRBV19 to TRBJ2-4; 8 bases fit TRBD1. The CDR3 is made up of 14 amino acids. Germline CDR1 is LNHDA and CDR2 is SQIVND (reference sequence). With V trimmed by 3 bases and J by 4 bases, 2 bases remained unmatched. The CDR3 protein is CASSITGGKNIQYF. DNA of the CDR3: TGTGCCAGTAGTATCACAGGGGGTAAAAACATTCAGTACTTC. The whole variable domain, remainder taken from reference TRBV19 and TRBJ2-4, is DGGITQSPKYLFRKEGQNVTLSCEQNLNHDAMYWYRQDPGQGLRLIYYSQIVNDFQKGDIAEGYSVSREKKESFPLTVTSAQKNPTAFYLCASSITGGKNIQYFGAGTRLSVL.

This rearrangement joins TRBV4-1 to TRBJ1-4; TRBD1 agrees at 8 bases. Trimming removed 1 base from V and 5 bases from J; junction bases left unmatched: 6. The CDR3 is 16 amino acids. Per the germline V gene, CDR1 is MGHRA and CDR2 is YSYEKL. For the CDR3, the DNA is TGCGCCAGCAGCCAAGTCTTACACAGGGGGAATGAAAAACTGTTTTTT. Translated: CASSQVLHRGNEKLFF.

The chain joins TRBV28 to TRBJ1-6, with 9 nucleotides matching TRBD1. The ends lost 3 bases at V and 10 bases at J; junction bases unmatched: 4. CDR1 is MDHEN, CDR2 SYDVKM, per germline. The CDR3 sequence is 14 residues long. The CDR3 bases are TGTGCCAGCAGTTTGGGACAGGGCCGGTCACCCCTCCACTTT. Its translation: CASSLGQGRSPLHF.

The chain uses TRBV6-6 and TRBJ1-2; D remains unclear. V lost 6 bases and J lost 5, with 16 bases in between. Germline CDR1 MNHNY, CDR2 SVGAGI (reference sequence). The CDR3 covers 14 residues. The CDR3 here is CASRRVSESYGYTF. In DNA, the CDR3 is TGTGCCAGCAGGCGAGTAAGTGAGAGTTATGGCTACACCTTC.

The chain carries TRBV6-1 and TRBJ1-6; 9 bases align to TRBD1. This CDR3 is 13 amino acids long. Germline assignment: CDR1 MNHNS and CDR2 SASEGT. Trimming removed 5 bases from V and 8 bases from J; junction bases left unmatched: 1. CDR3 sequence reads: CASSWTGDSPLHF. The CDR3, as DNA: TGTGCCAGCAGTTGGACAGGGGATTCACCCCTCCACTTT.

The sample holds one count of this clone. The chain joins TRBV10-3 to TRBJ2-3; D is perhaps TRBD2 (7 bases). The CDR3 is 15 amino acids. V lost 5 bases to trimming and J lost 5 bases, with 17 bases between them. Germline CDR1 and CDR2: ENHRY and SYGVKD. CDR3 nucleotides: TGTGCCATCAGTCCGAGCGGGGAAGGGGGAGATACGCAGTATTTT. It specifies CAISPSGEGGDTQYF.

This clone was counted between two and nine times. The chain has TRBV11-1 and TRBJ2-2; no definite D call. The V end lost 4 bases, the J end lost 0 bases, and 6 bases lay between the germline ends. CDR1 is SGHAT, CDR2 FQDESV, per germline (reference sequence). This CDR3 has 14 residues. The chain's CDR3 is CASSSTTNTGELFF. The CDR3 region has the DNA TGTGCCAGCAGCTCGACAACGAACACCGGGGAGCTGTTTTTT.

This clone was counted once. The V gene is TRBV28, the J gene TRBJ2-1, with D possibly being TRBD2 (6 bases). CDR1 and CDR2 from the germline V gene are MDHEN and SYDVKM. This CDR3 has 15 residues. V lost 4 bases to trimming and J lost 2 bases, with 12 bases between them. The CDR3 DNA follows: TGTGCCAGCAGTTATCCGGGAGTAACCTACAATGAGCAGTTCTTC. Encoded protein: CASSYPGVTYNEQFF.

The gene calls are TRBV28 and TRBJ2-5, with a weak D call TRBD1 (5 bases). Matching the DNA end better, TRBJ2-7 makes the J call doubtful. The CDR3 spans 14 residues. Germline assignment: CDR1 MDHEN and CDR2 SYDVKM. This chain's CDR3 is CASSLPVTGYEQYF. The DNA of the CDR3 is TGTGCCAGCAGTTTACCTGTTACAGGCTACGAGCAGTACTTC.

The chain links TRBV7-3 to TRBJ2-2; no firm D call. This CDR3 has 14 residues. In germline, CDR1 is SGHTA, CDR2 FQGTGA. V was trimmed by 5 bases and J by 1 base, leaving 8 bases between them. CDR3 DNA sequence: TGTGCCAGCAGCCGAGAAGTGAACACCGGGGAGCTGTTTTTT. Its protein is CASSREVNTGELFF. The variable domain in full, completed from reference TRBV7-3 and TRBJ2-2, reads GAGVSQTPSNKVTEKGKYVELRCDPISGHTALYWYRQSLGQGPEFLIYFQGTGAADDSGLPNDRFFAVRPEGSVSTLKIQRTERGDSAVYLCASSREVNTGELFFGEGSRLTVL.

The chain has TRBV28 and TRBJ2-6; no firm D call. V gave up 4 bases and J gave up 0 bases, with 10 bases separating them. The length of the CDR3 is 16 residues. CDR1 MDHEN and CDR2 SYDVKM come from the germline V gene. The DNA of the CDR3 is TGTGCCAGCAGTTGGGCCCTTAGCTCTGGGGCCAACGTCCTGACTTTC. Protein product: CASSWALSSGANVLTF.

This clone appeared once. CDR3 amino acids: CAWNSRDRGAYF. CDR3 bases: TGTGCCTGGAACTCCCGGGACAGGGGGGCGTATTTT. The V and J genes are TRBV30 and TRBJ2-3; 11 nucleotides agree with TRBD1. Trimming took 4 bases from V and 14 from J; bases not matched to a gene: 8. The CDR3 length is 12 residues. Germline assignment: CDR1 GTSNPN and CDR2 SVGIG (reference sequence).

The V call is TRBV6-4, the J call TRBJ2-7; 9 positions agree with TRBD2. Trimming took 0 bases from V and 2 from J; bases not matched to a gene: 8. Germline V lookup: CDR1 MRHNA, CDR2 SNTAGT. The CDR3 runs to 17 residues. CDR3 in amino acids: CASSDSSSGAATYEQYF. CDR3 bases: TGTGCCAGCAGTGACTCGTCTAGCGGGGCGGCCACCTACGAGCAGTACTTC.

The chain has TRBV19 and TRBJ2-7, with 7 nucleotides matching TRBD1. From germline, CDR1 is LNHDA and CDR2 SQIVND (reference sequence). Germline trimming cut 4 bases from V and 3 bases from J; bases unmatched to any gene: 9. The CDR3 has 15 residues. Here the CDR3 reads CASSTGRDRNYEQYF. Written as DNA, the CDR3 is TGTGCCAGTAGTACCGGACGGGACAGAAACTACGAGCAGTACTTC.

J is TRBJ2-7 and V is TRBV29-1, with TRBD1 matching 10 bases. Unmatched junction bases numbered 5, after V lost 4 bases and J lost 2 bases. Germline V gives CDR1 SQVTM, CDR2 ANQGSEA. There are 14 residues in the CDR3. CDR3 bases: TGCAGCGTTGTGAGGACAGGGGGGACCTACGAGCAGTACTTC. It translates to CSVVRTGGTYEQYF.

The chain combines TRBV19 with TRBJ1-5; possibly TRBD1 for D (5 bases). This CDR3 contains 15 residues. Per the germline V gene, CDR1 is LNHDA and CDR2 is SQIVND (reference sequence). V gave up 5 bases and J gave up 1 base, with 12 bases separating them. CDR3 DNA sequence: TGTGCCAGTAGTTTGGCCCAGGGCAGCAATCAGCCCCAGCATTTT. Translated, it gives CASSLAQGSNQPQHF.